The clone carrying this TCR beta chain came up once. The study ran its PCR with 60 Vbeta and 13 Jbeta primers. Sequencing was performed with immunoSEQ multiplex PCR; in TCRdb, only in-frame clones are kept and a portion is missing. Among some 140,000 clones listed, 70% to 75% were seen once. This specimen comes from a study of cytomegalovirus exposure and HLA in healthy donors. Study in general: Roughly 80 million unique TCRs from HLA-typed donors made up an early data release.

V was pared by 5 bases and J by 7 bases, with 6 bases of the junction left unmatched. There are 14 residues in the CDR3. Germline values: CDR1 SGHTA, CDR2 FQGNSA. The sequence derives from a woman between 35 and 50 years old in good health and CMV-seronegative. Sequencing input: PBMCs. This chain joins TRBV7-2 and TRBJ1-5; 9 bases are a match to TRBD1. CDR3 protein: CASSQRQGGQPQHF. DNA of the CDR3: TGTGCCAGCAGCCAACGACAGGGGGGACAGCCCCAGCATTTT.